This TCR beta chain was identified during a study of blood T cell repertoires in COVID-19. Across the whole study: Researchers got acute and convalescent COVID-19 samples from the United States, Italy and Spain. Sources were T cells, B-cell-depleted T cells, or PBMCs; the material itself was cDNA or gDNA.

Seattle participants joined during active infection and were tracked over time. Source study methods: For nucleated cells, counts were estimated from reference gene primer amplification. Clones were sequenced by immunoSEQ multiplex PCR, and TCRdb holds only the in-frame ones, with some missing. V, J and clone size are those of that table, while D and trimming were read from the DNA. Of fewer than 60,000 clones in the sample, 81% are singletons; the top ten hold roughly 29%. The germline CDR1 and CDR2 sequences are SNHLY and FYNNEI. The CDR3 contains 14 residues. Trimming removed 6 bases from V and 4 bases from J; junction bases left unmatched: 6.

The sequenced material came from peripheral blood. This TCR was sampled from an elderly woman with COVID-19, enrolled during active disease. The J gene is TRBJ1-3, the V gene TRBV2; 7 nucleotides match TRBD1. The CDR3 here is CASRTPGQGNTIYF. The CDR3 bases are TGTGCCAGCAGAACTCCGGGACAGGGAAACACCATATATTTT.